This is a list of T cell receptor beta chains from one sample in a study of T cell responses to AZD1222 COVID-19 vaccine. Repertoires were generated with immunoSEQ multiplex PCR, while TCRdb's copy carries only in-frame clones and drops some. Of more than 100,000 clones listed, 90% are singletons. This sample comprised peripheral blood, obtained on day 0 of AZD1222 vaccination. The receptors derive from an adult in good health. The CDR3 runs from the conserved cysteine through the conserved F or W. A D gene is named only where the DNA matches it firmly. Clone size is not always given. Where it is, it says once, few, many or a class for expanded clones.

D | J | V | size | DNA | CDR3
TRBD2 | TRBJ2-5 | TRBV4-2 | NA | TGTGCCAGCAGCCACCATGGGACTAGCGGGAGGCCCCAAGAGACCCAGTACTTC | CASSHHGTSGRPQETQYF
TRBD2 | TRBJ2-7 | TRBV4-1 | NA | TGCGCCAGCAGCCAAGACGGGCGAGCGGGGGAGCAGTACTTC | CASSQDGRAGEQYF
NA | TRBJ1-1 | TRBV14 | NA | TGTGCCAGCAGCCAATCGCGGGTTGTAAATAATGAAGCTTTCTTT | CASSQSRVVNNEAFF
NA | TRBJ2-1 | TRBV9 | NA | TGTGCCAGCAGCGTAGGAAACCCCAGTGAGCAGTTCTTC | CASSVGNPSEQFF
NA | TRBJ1-2 | TRBV15 | once | TGTGCCACCAGCACATCCGAGGTAGCAGAAGGCTATGGCTACACCTTC | CATSTSEVAEGYGYTF
NA | TRBJ1-6 | TRBV7-2 | NA | TGTGCCAGCCATGGGGGGGGGAGCTCCTATAATTCACCCCTCCACTTT | CASHGGGSSYNSPLHF
NA | TRBJ1-1 | TRBV28 | NA | TGTGCCAGCAGTTTGCCAGGGAACATGAACACTGAAGCTTTCTTT | CASSLPGNMNTEAFF
NA | TRBJ1-2 | TRBV5-8 | NA | TGTGCCAGCAGCCGGGAGGGGGACTATGGCTACACCTTC | CASSREGDYGYTF
TRBD1 | TRBJ2-7 | TRBV19 | NA | TGTGCCAGTAGGCCGGGACAGCAATACGAGCAGTACTTC | CASRPGQQYEQYF
NA | TRBJ2-5 | TRBV5-4 | NA | TGTGCCAGCGGAAGCGGGTACCAAGAGACCCAGTACTTC | CASGSGYQETQYF
NA | TRBJ1-4 | TRBV28 | NA | TGTGCCAGCAGTTTGGCTGAAAAACTGTTTTTT | CASSLAEKLFF
NA | TRBJ2-7 | TRBV7-3 | NA | TGTGCCAGCAGCTGGACTTCGAGCTCCTACGAGCAGTACTTC | CASSWTSSSYEQYF
NA | TRBJ2-7 | TRBV28 | few | TGTGCCAGCACCAAGACAGAAACCAGCTCCTACGAGCAGTACTTC | CASTKTETSSYEQYF
NA | TRBJ1-2 | TRBV7-9 | NA | TGTGCCAGCAGCTTAGGACGGCCGAATGGCTACACCTTC | CASSLGRPNGYTF
NA | TRBJ2-1 | TRBV11-2 | NA | TGTGCCAGCAGCTTAATCGGGACTTCCAGCAATGAGCAGTTCTTC | CASSLIGTSSNEQFF
TRBD1 | TRBJ2-2 | TRBV7-7 | NA | TGTGCCAGCAGTCGAGGACAGGGTACTACCGGGGAGCTGTTTTTT | CASSRGQGTTGELFF
NA | TRBJ2-4 | TRBV19 | NA | TGTGCCAGTAGTACCCCAGCGGTAGCCAAAAACATTCAGTACTTC | CASSTPAVAKNIQYF
NA | TRBJ1-5 | TRBV4-3 | NA | TGCGCCAGCAGCCAAGCCCCCGGGAGCGGGCAGCCCCAGCATTTT | CASSQAPGSGQPQHF
TRBD1 | TRBJ1-4 | TRBV9 | NA | TGTGCCAGCAGCGTAGCCGAGACAGGGGAAGGGTGGGGGAAACTGTTTTTT | CASSVAETGEGWGKLFF
NA | TRBJ2-3 | TRBV19 | NA | TGTGCCAGTACTATCTGGGACGATCGGAGGCGCCATACGCAGTATTTT | CASTIWDDRRRHTQYF
TRBD1 | TRBJ1-6 | TRBV2 | NA | TGTGCCAGCAGCACAGGGGTTAATTCACCCCTCCACTTT | CASSTGVNSPLHF
TRBD1 | TRBJ1-3 | TRBV29-1 | NA | TGCAGCTACCTTGACAGGGGGCGAGGAAACACCATATATTTT | CSYLDRGRGNTIYF
TRBD2 | TRBJ2-3 | TRBV6-5 | NA | TGTGCCAGCAGCCCACTAGCGGGAGGGGCAGATACGCAGTATTTT | CASSPLAGGADTQYF
NA | TRBJ1-2 | TRBV7-2 | NA | TGTGCCAGCAGCTTAGCGGGCATAGAGGGCTACACCTTC | CASSLAGIEGYTF
TRBD2 | TRBJ2-5 | TRBV3-1/TRBV3-2 | NA | TGTGCCAGCAGCCCTAGCGGCCAGACCCAGTACTTC | CASSPSGQTQYF
NA | TRBJ2-7 | TRBV30 | NA | TGTGCCTGGAGTGTACTTGAAACACTCCCGTACTTC | CAWSVLETLPYF
TRBD1 | TRBJ1-6 | TRBV27 | NA | TGTGCCAGCAGTGGACAGGGGTTCAGTTCACCCCTCCACTTT | CASSGQGFSSPLHF
TRBD1 | TRBJ1-6 | TRBV15 | few | TGTGCCACCAGCCCCGGACAGGGGGATTCACCCCTCCACTTT | CATSPGQGDSPLHF
NA | TRBJ1-6 | TRBV3-1/TRBV3-2 | NA | TGTGCCAGCAGCCAAGACGGGGTTGGCGGGTCCTATAATTCACCCCTCCACTTT | CASSQDGVGGSYNSPLHF
NA | TRBJ1-4 | TRBV5-1 | once | TGCGCCAGCAGCCCGGCCGCAACTAATGAAAAACTGTTTTTT | CASSPAATNEKLFF
TRBD2 | TRBJ2-7 | TRBV10-1 | NA | TGCGCCAGCAGTGAAACCGGGACTAGCGTCCCGAAGCAGTACTTC | CASSETGTSVPKQYF
NA | TRBJ1-1 | TRBV9 | NA | TGTGCCAGCAGCGTAGGGTACGGGACTGAAGCTTTCTTT | CASSVGYGTEAFF
TRBD1 | TRBJ1-5 | TRBV24-1 | NA | TGTGCCACGCAACGGGACAGGTATCAGCCCCAGCATTTT | CATQRDRYQPQHF
TRBD1 | TRBJ1-2 | TRBV6-5 | once | TGTGCCAGCCAGCCCGGGACAGGGGGCGGCTATGGCTACACCTTC | CASQPGTGGGYGYTF
NA | TRBJ1-2 | TRBV6-5 | NA | TGTGCCAGCAGTTACTCGAAGGGTTTTGCCTATGGCTACACCTTC | CASSYSKGFAYGYTF
NA | TRBJ1-5 | TRBV6-5 | NA | TGTGCCAGCAGTTATAACAGGGCGTCCCATCAGCCCCAGCATTTT | CASSYNRASHQPQHF
NA | TRBJ1-3 | TRBV9 | NA | TGTGCCAGCAGCGTAGGGACGATCTCTGGAAACACCATATATTTT | CASSVGTISGNTIYF
NA | TRBJ2-1 | TRBV13 | NA | TGTGCCAGCAGCTTACAAGTGCGGGGAATGAGGCCCGCCTACAATGAGCAGTTCTTC | CASSLQVRGMRPAYNEQFF
NA | TRBJ1-6 | TRBV7-2 | NA | TGTGCCATCAATTTACAGGGTAGCAATTCACCCCTCCACTTT | CAINLQGSNSPLHF
TRBD2 | TRBJ2-4 | TRBV27 | NA | TGTGCCAGCAGCCGATTGGGGCTAGCGGGAGTATGGGAAGCCAAAAACATTCAGTACTTC | CASSRLGLAGVWEAKNIQYF